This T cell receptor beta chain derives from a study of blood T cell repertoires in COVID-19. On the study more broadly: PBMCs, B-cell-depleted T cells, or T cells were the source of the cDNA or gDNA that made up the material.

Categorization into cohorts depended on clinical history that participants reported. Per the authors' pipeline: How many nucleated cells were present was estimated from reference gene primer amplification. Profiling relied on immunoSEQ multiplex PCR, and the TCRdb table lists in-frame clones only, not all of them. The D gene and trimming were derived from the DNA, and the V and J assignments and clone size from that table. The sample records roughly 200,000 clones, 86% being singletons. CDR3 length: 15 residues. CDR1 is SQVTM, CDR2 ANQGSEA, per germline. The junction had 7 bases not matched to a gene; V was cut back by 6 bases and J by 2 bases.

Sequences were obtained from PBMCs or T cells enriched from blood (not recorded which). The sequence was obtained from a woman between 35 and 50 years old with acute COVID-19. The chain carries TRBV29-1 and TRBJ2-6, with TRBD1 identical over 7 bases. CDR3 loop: CSVVDRAAGANVLTF. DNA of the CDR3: TGCAGCGTGGTCGACAGGGCGGCTGGGGCCAACGTCCTGACTTTC.